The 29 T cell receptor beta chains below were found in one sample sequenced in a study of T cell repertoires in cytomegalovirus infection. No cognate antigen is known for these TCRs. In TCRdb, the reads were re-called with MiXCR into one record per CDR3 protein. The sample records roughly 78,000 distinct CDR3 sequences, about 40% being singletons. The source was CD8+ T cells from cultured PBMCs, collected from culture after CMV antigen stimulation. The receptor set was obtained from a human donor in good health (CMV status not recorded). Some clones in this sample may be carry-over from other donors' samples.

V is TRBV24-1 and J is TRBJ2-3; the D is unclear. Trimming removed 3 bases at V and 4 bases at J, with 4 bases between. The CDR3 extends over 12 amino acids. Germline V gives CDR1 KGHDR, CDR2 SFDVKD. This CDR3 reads CATSDVADTQYF. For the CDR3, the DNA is TGTGCCACCAGTGATGTCGCAGATACGCAGTATTTT.

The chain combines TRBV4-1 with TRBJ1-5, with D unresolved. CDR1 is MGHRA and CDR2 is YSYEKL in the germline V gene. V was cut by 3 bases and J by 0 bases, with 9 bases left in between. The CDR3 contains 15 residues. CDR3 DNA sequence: TGCGCCAGCAGCCATGACGAGGATAGCAATCAGCCCCAGCATTTT. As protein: CASSHDEDSNQPQHF.

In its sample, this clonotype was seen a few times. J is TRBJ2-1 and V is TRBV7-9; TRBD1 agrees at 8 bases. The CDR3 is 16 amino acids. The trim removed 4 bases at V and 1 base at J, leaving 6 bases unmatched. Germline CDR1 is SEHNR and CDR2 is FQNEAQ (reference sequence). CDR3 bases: TGTGCCAGCAGCTGGACAGGGATCTTGTCCTACAATGAGCAGTTCTTC. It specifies CASSWTGILSYNEQFF.

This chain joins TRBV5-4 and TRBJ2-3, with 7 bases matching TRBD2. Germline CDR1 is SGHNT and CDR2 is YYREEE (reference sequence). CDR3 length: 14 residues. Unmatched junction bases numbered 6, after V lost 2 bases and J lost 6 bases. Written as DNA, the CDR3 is TGTGCCAGCAGCTTAGCGGGGTTTCGGGATACGCAGTATTTT. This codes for CASSLAGFRDTQYF. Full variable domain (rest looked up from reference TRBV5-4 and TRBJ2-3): ETGVTQSPTHLIKTRGQQVTLRCSSQSGHNTVSWYQQALGQGPQFIFQYYREEENGRGNFPPRFSGLQFPNYSSELNVNALELDDSALYLCASSLAGFRDTQYFGPGTRLTVL.

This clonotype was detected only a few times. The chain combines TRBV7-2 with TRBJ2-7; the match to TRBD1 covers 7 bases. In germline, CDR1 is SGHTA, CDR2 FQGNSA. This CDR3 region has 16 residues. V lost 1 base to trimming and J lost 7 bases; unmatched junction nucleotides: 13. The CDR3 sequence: CASSLGGQPPLWEQYF. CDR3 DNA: TGTGCCAGCAGCTTAGGGGGACAGCCACCCCTTTGGGAGCAGTACTTC.

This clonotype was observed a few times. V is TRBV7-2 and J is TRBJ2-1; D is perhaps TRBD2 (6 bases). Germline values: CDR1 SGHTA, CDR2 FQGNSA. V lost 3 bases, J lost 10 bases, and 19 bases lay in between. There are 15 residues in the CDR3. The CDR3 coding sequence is TGTGCCAGCAGCTTCGGGACTGCCTCTATAAACGAGCAGTTCTTC. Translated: CASSFGTASINEQFF.

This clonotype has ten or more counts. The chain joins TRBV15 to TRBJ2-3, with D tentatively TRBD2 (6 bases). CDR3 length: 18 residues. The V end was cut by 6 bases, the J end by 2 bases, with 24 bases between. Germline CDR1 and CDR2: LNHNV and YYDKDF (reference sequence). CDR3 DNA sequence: TGTGCCACCAGTAGAAACCCGGGAGACCTAACGAACACAGATACGCAGTATTTT. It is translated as CATSRNPGDLTNTDTQYF.

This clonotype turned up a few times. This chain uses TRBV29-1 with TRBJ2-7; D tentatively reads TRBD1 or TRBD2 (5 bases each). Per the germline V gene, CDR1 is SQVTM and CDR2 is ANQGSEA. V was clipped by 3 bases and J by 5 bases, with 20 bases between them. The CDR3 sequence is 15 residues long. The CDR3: CSVEGVGGTYDEQYF. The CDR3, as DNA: TGCAGCGTTGAGGGGGTTGGGGGAACGTACGACGAGCAGTACTTC.

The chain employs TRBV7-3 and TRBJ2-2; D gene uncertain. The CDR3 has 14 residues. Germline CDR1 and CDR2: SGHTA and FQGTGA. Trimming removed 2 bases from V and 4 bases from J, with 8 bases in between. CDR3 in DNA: TGTGCCAGCAGCTTATGGTGGGGCACCGGGGAGCTGTTTTTT. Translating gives CASSLWWGTGELFF.

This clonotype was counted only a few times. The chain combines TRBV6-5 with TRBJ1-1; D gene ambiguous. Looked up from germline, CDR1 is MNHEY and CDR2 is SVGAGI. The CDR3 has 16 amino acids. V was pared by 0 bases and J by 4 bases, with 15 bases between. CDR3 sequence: CASSYSSGQLATEAFF. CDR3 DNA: TGTGCCAGCAGTTACTCGAGTGGTCAGTTAGCCACTGAAGCTTTCTTT.

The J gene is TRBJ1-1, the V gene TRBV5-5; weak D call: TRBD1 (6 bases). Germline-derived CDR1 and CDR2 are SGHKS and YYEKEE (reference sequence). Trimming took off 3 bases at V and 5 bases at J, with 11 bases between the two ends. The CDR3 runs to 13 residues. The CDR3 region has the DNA TGTGCCAGCAGCTACAGGGTGGGAACTGAAGCTTTCTTT. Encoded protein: CASSYRVGTEAFF.

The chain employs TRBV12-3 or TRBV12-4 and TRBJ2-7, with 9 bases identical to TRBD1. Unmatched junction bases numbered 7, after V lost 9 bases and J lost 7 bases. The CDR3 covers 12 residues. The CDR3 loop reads CASVGQGLEQYF. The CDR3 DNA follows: TGTGCCAGTGTGGGACAGGGTTTAGAGCAGTACTTC.

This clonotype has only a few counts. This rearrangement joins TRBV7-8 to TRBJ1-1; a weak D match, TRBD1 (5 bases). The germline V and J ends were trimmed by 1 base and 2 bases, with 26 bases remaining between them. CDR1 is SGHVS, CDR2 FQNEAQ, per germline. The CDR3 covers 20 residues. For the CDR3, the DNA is TGTGCCAGCAGCTTAGTGGTGACAGATTTTGCGGGTAGCAAAAACACTGAAGCTTTCTTT. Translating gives CASSLVVTDFAGSKNTEAFF.

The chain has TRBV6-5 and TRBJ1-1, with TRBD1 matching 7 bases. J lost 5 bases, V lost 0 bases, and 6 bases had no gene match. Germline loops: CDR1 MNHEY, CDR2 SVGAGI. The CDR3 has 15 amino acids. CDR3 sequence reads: CASSYSLTGSTEAFF. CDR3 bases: TGTGCCAGCAGTTACTCGTTGACAGGGTCTACTGAAGCTTTCTTT.

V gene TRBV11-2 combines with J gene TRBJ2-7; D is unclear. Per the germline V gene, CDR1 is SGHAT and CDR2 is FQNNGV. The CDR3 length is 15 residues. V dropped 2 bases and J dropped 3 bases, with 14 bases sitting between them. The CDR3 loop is CASSLNSQHHYEQYF. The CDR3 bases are TGTGCCAGCAGCTTAAACAGTCAGCATCACTACGAGCAGTACTTC.

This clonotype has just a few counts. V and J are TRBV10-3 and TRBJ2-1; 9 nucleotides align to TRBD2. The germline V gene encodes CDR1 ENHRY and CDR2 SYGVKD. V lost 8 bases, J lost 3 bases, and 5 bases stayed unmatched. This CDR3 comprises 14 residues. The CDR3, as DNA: TGTGCCATCGGGATAGCGGGGGTCTACAATGAGCAGTTCTTC. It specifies CAIGIAGVYNEQFF.

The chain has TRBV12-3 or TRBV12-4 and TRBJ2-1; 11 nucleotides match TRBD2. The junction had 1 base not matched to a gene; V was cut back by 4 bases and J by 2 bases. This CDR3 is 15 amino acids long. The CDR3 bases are TGTGCCAGCAGTTCGGGACTAGCGGCCTACAATGAGCAGTTCTTC. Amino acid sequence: CASSSGLAAYNEQFF.

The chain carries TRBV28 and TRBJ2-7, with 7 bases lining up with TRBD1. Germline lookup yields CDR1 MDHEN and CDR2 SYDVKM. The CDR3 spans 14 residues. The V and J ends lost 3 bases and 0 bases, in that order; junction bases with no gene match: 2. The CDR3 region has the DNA TGTGCCAGCAGTTTGTCAGGGGGCTCCTACGAGCAGTACTTC. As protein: CASSLSGGSYEQYF.

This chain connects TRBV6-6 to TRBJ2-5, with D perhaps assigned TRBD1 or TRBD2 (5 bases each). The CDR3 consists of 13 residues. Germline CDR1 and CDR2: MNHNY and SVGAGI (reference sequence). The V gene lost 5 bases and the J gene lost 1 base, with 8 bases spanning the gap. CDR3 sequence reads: CASSGGPQETQYF. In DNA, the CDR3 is TGTGCCAGCAGTGGGGGTCCCCAAGAGACCCAGTACTTC.

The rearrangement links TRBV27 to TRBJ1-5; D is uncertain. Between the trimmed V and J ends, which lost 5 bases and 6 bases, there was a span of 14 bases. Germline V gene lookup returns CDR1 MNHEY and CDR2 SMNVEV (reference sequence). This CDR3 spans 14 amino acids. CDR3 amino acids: CASSEIGRSQPQHF. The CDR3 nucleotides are TGTGCCAGCAGTGAGATAGGGAGGAGTCAGCCCCAGCATTTT.

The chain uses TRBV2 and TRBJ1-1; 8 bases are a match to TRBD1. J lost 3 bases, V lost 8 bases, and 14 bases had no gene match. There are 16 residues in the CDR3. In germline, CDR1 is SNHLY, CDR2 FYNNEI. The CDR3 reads CASLKGQGPTYTEAFF. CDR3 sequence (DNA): TGTGCCAGCCTCAAAGGACAGGGCCCGACCTACACTGAAGCTTTCTTT.

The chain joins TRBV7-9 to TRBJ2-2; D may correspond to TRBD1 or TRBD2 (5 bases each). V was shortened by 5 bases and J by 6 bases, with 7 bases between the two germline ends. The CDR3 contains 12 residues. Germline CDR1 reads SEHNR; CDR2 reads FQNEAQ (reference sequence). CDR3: CASSVGAGELFF. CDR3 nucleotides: TGTGCCAGCAGCGTGGGGGCCGGGGAGCTGTTTTTT.

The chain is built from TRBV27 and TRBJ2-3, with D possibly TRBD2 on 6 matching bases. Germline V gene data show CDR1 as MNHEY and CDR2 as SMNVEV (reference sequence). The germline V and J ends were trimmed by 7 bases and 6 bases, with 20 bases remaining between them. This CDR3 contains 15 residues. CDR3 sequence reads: CASTPRAGRRDTQYF. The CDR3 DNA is TGTGCCAGCACCCCTCGGGCGGGGCGTAGGGATACGCAGTATTTT.

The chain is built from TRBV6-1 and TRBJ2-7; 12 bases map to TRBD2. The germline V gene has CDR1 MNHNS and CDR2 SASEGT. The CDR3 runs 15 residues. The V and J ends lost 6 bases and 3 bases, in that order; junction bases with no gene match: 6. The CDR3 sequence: CASSLTSGGIYEQYF. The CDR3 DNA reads TGTGCCAGCAGCCTCACTAGCGGGGGGATCTACGAGCAGTACTTC.

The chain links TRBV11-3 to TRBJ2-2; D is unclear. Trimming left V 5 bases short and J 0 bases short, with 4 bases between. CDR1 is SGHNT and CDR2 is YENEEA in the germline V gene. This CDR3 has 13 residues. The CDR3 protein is CASSLPNTGELFF. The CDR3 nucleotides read TGTGCCAGCAGCCTACCGAACACCGGGGAGCTGTTTTTT. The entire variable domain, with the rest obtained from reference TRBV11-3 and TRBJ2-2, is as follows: EAGVVQSPRYKIIEKKQPVAFWCNPISGHNTLYWYLQNLGQGPELLIRYENEEAVDDSQLPKDRFSAERLKGVDSTLKIQPAELGDSAVYLCASSLPNTGELFFGEGSRLTVL.

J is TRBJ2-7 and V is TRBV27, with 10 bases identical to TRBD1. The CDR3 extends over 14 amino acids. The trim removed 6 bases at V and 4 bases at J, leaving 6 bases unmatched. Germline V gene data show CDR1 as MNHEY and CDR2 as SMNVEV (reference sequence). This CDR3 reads CASRDGTGAYEQYF. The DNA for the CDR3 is TGTGCCAGCAGGGACGGGACAGGGGCGTACGAGCAGTACTTC.

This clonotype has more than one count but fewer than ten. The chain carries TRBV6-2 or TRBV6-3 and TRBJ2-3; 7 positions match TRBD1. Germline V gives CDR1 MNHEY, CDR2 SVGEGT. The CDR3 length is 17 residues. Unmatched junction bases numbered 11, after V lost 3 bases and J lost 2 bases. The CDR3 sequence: CASSYGVQGIHTDTQYF. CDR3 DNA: TGTGCCAGCAGTTATGGAGTACAGGGGATACACACAGATACGCAGTATTTT.

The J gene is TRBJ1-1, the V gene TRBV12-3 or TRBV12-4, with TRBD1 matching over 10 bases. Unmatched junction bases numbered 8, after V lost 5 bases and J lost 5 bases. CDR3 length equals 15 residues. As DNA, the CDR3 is TGTGCCAGCAGTCTACGACAGGGGGCGTATACTGAAGCTTTCTTT. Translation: CASSLRQGAYTEAFF.

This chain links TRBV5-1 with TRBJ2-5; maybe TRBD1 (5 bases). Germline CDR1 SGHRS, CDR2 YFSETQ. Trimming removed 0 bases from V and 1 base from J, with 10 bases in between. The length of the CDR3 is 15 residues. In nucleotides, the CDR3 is TGCGCCAGCAGCTTGGGGTCAGGGCCCCAAGAGACCCAGTACTTC. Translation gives CASSLGSGPQETQYF.